This T cell receptor (beta chain) was identified during a study of OX40 agonist ivuxolimab in advanced cancers. Study as a whole: Participants averaged about 60 years of age (range roughly 23 to 90) and were under 90% male.

Profiled with immunoSEQ multiplex PCR; TCRdb holds only in-frame clones, not every one. The table has approximately 50,000 clones, around 88% seen once. In the case of this clone: Its antigen is unidentified.

Baseline was the first blood sampling point, followed by cycle 4 day 1 and cycle 7 day 1. Study-wide findings and caveats: Both CD4+ and CD8+ T cell populations in blood had undergone clonal expansion by week 6 at 0.1 to 3.0 mg/kg. Antigen targets of the expanded peripheral T cells went undetermined.

Sequenced here: CD4+ or CD8+ T cells sorted from blood, sampled in a trial of the OX40 agonist ivuxolimab. This TCR derives from an adult with an advanced solid tumor such as melanoma, head and neck, liver or kidney cancer.

DNA for the CDR3: TGTGCCAGCAGACCCGACAGCACTGAAGCTTTCTTT. This sequence encodes CASRPDSTEAFF. The chain joins TRBV2 to TRBJ1-1, with D possibly TRBD1 on 5 matching bases. CDR1 and CDR2 from the germline V gene are SNHLY and FYNNEI. Between the trimmed V and J ends, which lost 6 bases and 4 bases, there was a span of 9 bases. The CDR3 is 12 amino acids. Full variable domain (rest looked up from reference TRBV2 and TRBJ1-1): EPEVTQTPSHQVTQMGQEVILRCVPISNHLYFYWYRQILGQKVEFLVSFYNNEISEKSEIFDDQFSVERPDGSNFTLKIRSTKLEDSAMYFCASRPDSTEAFFGQGTRLTVV.